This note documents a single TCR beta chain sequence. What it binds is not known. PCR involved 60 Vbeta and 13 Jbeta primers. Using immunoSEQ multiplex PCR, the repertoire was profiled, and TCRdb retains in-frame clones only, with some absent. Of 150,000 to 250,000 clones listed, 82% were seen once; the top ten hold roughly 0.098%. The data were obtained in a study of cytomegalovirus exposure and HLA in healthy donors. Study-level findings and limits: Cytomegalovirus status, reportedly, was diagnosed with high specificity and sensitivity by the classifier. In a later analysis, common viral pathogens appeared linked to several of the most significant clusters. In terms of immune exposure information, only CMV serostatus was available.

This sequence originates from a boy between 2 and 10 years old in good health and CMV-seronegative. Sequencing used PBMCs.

The CDR3 spells CASRPPGGAYNSPLHF. The CDR3, as DNA: TGTGCCAGCAGGCCCCCTGGGGGGGCCTATAATTCACCCCTCCACTTT. V gene TRBV2 combines with J gene TRBJ1-6; a weak D match, TRBD1 (5 bases). The CDR3 length is 16 residues. Per the germline V gene, CDR1 is SNHLY and CDR2 is FYNNEI. Between the trimmed V and J ends, which lost 6 bases and 2 bases, there was a span of 14 bases.